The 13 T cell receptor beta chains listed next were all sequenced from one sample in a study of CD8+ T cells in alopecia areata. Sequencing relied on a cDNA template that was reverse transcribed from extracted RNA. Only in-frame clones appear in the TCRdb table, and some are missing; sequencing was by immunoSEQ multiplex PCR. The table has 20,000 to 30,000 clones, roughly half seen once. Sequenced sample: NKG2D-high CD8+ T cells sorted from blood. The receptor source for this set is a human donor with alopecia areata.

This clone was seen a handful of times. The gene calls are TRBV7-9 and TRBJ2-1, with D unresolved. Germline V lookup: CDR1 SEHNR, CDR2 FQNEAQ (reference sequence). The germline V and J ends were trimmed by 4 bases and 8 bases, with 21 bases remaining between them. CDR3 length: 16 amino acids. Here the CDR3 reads CASSYLEHYTRDEQFF. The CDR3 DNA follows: TGTGCCAGCAGCTACCTCGAGCACTATACGCGAGATGAGCAGTTCTTC.

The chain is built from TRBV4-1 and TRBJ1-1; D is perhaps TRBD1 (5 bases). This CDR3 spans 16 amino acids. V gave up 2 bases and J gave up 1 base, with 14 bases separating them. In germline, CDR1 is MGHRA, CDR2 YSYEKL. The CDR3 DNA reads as TGCGCCAGCAGCCAATCCAAGGGGCGAACGAACACTGAAGCTTTCTTT. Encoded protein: CASSQSKGRTNTEAFF.

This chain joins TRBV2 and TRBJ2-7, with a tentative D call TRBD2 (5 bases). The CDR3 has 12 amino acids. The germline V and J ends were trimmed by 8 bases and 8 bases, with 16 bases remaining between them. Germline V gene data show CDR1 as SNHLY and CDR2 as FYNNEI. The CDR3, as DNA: TGTGCCAGCGCGATCCGGGATATCAAGCAGTACTTC. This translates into CASAIRDIKQYF.

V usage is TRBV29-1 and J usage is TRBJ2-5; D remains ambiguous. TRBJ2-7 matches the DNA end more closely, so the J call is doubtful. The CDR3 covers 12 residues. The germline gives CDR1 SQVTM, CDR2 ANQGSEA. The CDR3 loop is CSVIVATYEQYF. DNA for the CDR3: TGCAGCGTTATTGTCGCTACCTACGAGCAGTACTTC.

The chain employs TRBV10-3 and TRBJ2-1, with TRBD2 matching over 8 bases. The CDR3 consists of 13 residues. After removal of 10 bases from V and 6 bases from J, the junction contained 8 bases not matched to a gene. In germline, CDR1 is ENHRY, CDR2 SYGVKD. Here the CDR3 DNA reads TGTGCCACACTCCCGCTAGCGGGCAATGAGCAGTTCTTC. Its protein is CATLPLAGNEQFF.

The CDR3 sequence: CASSLPSVRLYNEQFF. CDR3 nucleotide sequence: TGTGCCAGCAGTTTACCCTCGGTTCGGCTGTACAATGAGCAGTTCTTC. J is TRBJ2-1 and V is TRBV28; D gene uncertain. The CDR3 runs to 16 residues. V was clipped by 2 bases and J by 4 bases, with 15 bases between them. Germline V lookup: CDR1 MDHEN, CDR2 SYDVKM.

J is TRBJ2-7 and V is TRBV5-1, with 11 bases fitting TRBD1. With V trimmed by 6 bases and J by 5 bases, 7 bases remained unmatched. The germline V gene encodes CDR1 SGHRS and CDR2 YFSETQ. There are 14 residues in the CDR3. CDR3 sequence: CASKGTGGMNEQYF. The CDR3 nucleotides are TGCGCCAGCAAAGGGACAGGGGGTATGAACGAGCAGTACTTC.

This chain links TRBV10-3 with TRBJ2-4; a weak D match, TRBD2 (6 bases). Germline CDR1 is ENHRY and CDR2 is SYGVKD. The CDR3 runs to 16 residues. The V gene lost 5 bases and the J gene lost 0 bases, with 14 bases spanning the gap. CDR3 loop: CAISNRFGGAKNIQYF. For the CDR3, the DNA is TGTGCCATCAGTAACCGATTCGGGGGAGCCAAAAACATTCAGTACTTC.

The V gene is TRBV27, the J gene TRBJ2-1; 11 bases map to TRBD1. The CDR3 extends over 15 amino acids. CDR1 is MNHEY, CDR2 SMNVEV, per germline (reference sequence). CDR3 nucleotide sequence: TGTGCATCCCGTCTGGGACAGGGGGTAGGCAATGAGCAGTTCTTC. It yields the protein CASRLGQGVGNEQFF.

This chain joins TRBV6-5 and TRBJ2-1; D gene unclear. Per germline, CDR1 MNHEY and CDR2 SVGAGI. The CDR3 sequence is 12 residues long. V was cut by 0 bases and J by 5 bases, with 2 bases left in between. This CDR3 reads CASSYSDNEQFF. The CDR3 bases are TGTGCCAGCAGTTACTCTGACAATGAGCAGTTCTTC.

CDR3 nucleotide sequence: TGTGCCAGCAGAGGAGCGGGAAAGGAGACCCAGTACTTC. This codes for CASRGAGKETQYF. The chain carries TRBV2 and TRBJ2-5, with 7 bases aligning to TRBD2. Per germline, CDR1 SNHLY and CDR2 FYNNEI. After removal of 6 bases from V and 5 bases from J, the junction contained 6 bases not matched to a gene. The CDR3 is made up of 13 amino acids.

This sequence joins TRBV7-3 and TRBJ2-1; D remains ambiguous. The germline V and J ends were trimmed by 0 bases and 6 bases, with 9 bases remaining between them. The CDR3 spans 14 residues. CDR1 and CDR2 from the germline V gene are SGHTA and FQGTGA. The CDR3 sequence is CASSLTASINEQFF. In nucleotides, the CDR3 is TGTGCCAGCAGCTTAACGGCTAGTATCAATGAGCAGTTCTTC.

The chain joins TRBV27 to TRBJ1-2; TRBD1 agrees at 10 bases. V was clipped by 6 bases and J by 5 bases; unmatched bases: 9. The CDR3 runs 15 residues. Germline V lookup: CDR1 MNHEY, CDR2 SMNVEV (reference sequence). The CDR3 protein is CASRGDRGPRYGYTF. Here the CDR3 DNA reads TGTGCCAGCAGGGGAGACAGGGGGCCTCGGTATGGCTACACCTTC.